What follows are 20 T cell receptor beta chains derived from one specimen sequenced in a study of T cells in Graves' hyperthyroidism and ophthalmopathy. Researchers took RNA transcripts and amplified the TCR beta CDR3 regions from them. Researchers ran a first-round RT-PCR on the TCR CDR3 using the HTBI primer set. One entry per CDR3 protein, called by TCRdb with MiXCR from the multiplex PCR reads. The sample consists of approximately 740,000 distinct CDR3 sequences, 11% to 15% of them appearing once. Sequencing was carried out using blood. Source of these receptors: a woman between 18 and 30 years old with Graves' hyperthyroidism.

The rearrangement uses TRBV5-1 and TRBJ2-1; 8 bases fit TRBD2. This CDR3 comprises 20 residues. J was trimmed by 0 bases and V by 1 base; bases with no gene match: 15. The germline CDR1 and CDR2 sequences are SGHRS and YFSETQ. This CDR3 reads CASSLWAPVGRDSSYNEQFF. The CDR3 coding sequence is TGCGCCAGCAGCTTGTGGGCCCCTGTCGGGAGGGATAGCTCCTACAATGAGCAGTTCTTC.

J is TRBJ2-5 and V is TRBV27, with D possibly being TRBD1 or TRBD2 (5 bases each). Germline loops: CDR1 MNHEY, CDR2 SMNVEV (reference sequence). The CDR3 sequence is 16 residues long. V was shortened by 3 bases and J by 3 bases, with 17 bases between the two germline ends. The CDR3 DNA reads TGTGCCAGCAGTTTGTCTTTTGTGGGGGTCAAAGAGACCCAGTACTTC. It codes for CASSLSFVGVKETQYF.

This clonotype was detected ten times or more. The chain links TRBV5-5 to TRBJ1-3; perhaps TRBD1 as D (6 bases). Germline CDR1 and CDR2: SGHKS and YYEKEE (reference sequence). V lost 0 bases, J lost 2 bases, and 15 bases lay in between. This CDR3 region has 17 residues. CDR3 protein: CASSLAALQGAGNTIYF. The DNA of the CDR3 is TGTGCCAGCAGCTTGGCCGCATTACAGGGCGCTGGAAACACCATATATTTT.

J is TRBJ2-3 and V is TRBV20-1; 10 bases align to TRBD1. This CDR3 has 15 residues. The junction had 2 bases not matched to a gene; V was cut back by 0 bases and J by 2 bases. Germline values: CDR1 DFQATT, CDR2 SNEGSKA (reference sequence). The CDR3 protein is CSARDGTGATDTQYF. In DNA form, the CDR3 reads TGCAGTGCTAGAGACGGGACAGGGGCCACAGATACGCAGTATTTT.

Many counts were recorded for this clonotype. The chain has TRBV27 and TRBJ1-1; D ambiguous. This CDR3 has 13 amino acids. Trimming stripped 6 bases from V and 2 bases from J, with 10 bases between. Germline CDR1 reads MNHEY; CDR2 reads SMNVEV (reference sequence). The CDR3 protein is CASSNDGNTEAFF. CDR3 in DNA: TGTGCCAGCAGCAATGACGGTAACACTGAAGCTTTCTTT.

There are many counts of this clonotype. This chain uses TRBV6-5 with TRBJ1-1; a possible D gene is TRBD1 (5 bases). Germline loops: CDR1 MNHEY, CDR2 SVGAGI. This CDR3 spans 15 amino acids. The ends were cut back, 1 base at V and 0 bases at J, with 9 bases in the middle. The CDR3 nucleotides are TGTGCCAGCAGTTACTTCGGGGGAATGAACACTGAAGCTTTCTTT. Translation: CASSYFGGMNTEAFF.

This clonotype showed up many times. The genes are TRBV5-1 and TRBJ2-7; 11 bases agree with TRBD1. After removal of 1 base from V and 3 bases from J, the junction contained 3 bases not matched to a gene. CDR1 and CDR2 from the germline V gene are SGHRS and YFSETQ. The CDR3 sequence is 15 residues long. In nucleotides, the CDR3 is TGCGCCAGCAGCTTGAGGACAGGGGGCGGCTACGAGCAGTACTTC. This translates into CASSLRTGGGYEQYF.

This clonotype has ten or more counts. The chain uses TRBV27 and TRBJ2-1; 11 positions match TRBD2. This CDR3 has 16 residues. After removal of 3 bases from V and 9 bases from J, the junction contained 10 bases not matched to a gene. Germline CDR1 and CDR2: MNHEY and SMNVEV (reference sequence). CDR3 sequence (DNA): TGTGCCAGCAGTTTTAGCGGGAGGGGAGTTGGTAGTGAGCAGTTCTTC. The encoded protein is CASSFSGRGVGSEQFF.

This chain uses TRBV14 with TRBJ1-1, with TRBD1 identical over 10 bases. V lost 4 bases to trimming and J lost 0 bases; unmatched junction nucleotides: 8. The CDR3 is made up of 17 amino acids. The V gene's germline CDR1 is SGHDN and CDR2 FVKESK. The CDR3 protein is CASSRQDRGLMNTEAFF. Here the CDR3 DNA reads TGTGCCAGCAGCCGCCAAGACAGGGGGCTGATGAACACTGAAGCTTTCTTT. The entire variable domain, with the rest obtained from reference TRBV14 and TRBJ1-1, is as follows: EAGVTQFPSHSVIEKGQTVTLRCDPISGHDNLYWYRRVMGKEIKFLLHFVKESKQDESGMPNNRFLAERTGGTYSTLKVQPAELEDSGVYFCASSRQDRGLMNTEAFFGQGTRLTVV.

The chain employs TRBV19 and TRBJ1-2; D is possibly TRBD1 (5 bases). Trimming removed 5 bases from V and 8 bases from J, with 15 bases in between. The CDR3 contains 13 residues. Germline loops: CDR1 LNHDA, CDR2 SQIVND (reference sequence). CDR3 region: CASSPRQGTGYTF. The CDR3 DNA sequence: TGTGCCAGTAGTCCCCGGCAGGGTACCGGCTACACCTTC.

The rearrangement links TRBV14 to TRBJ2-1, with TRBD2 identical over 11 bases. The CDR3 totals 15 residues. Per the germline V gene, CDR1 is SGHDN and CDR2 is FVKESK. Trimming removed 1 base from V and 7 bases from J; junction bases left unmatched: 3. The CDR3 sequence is CASSQGRTSGNEQFF. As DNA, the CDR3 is TGTGCCAGCAGCCAAGGTAGGACTAGCGGGAATGAGCAGTTCTTC.

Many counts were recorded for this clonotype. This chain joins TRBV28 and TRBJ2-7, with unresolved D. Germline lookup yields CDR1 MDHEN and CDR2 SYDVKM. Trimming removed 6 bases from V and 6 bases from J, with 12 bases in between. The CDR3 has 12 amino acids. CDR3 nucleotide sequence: TGTGCCAGCAGCAACCCAGGAACCGAGCAGTACTTC. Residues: CASSNPGTEQYF.

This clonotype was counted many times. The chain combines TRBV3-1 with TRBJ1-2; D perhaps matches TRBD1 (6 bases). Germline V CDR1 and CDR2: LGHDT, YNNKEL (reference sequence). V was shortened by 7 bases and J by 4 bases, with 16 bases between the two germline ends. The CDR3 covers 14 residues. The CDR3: CASTPGGAGYGYTF. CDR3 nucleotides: TGTGCCAGCACCCCGGGGGGGGCCGGCTATGGCTACACCTTC.

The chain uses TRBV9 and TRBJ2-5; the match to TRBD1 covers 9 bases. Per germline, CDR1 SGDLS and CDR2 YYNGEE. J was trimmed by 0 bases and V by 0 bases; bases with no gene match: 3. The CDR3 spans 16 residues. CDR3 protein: CASSVGGQGNQETQYF. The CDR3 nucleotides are TGTGCCAGCAGCGTAGGCGGACAGGGGAACCAAGAGACCCAGTACTTC.

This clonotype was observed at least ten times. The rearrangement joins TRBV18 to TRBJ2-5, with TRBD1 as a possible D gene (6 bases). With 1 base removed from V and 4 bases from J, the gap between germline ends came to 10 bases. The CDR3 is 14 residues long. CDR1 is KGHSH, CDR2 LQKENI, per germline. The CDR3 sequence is CASSPQTGGETQYF. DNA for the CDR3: TGTGCCAGCTCACCACAGACAGGCGGAGAGACCCAGTACTTC.

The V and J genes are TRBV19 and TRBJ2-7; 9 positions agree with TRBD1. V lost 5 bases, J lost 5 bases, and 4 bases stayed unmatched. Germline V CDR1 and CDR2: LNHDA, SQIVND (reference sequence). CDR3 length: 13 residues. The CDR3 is CASSPGDRDEQYF. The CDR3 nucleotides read TGTGCCAGTAGTCCAGGGGACAGGGACGAGCAGTACTTC.

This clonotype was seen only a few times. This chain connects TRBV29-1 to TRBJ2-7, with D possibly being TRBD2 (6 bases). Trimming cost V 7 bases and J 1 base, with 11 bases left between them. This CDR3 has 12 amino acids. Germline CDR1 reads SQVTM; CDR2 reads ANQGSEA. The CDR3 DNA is TGCAGCGCGGCGGGACGTTCCTACGAGCAGTACTTC. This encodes CSAAGRSYEQYF.

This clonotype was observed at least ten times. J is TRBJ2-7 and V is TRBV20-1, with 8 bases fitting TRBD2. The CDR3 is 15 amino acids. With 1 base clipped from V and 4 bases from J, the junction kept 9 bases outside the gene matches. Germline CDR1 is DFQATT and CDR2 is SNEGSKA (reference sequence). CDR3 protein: CSARVYSGMAYEQYF. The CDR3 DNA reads TGCAGTGCTAGAGTTTATAGCGGGATGGCTTACGAGCAGTACTTC.

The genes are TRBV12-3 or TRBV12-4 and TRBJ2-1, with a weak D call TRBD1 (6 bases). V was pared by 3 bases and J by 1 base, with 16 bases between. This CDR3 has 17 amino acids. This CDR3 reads CASSFRPTGPSYNEQFF. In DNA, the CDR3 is TGTGCCAGCAGTTTTCGCCCCACAGGGCCTTCCTACAATGAGCAGTTCTTC.

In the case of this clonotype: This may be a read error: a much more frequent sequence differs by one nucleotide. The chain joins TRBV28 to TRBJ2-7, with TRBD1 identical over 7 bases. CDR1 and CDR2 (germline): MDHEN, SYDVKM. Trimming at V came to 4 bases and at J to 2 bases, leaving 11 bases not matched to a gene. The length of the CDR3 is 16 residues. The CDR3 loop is CASSSSGTEAPYEQYF. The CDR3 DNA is TGTGCCAGCAGTTCCTCCGGGACAGAGGCGCCCTACGAGCAGTACTTC.